This TCR beta chain was obtained from a study of T cell responses to AZD1222 COVID-19 vaccine (dated by TCRdb to about 2021). In the study overall: TCR sequencing was performed for fewer than 250 trial participants, of whom roughly 200 were given two doses of AZD1222 and some 26 were given two doses of MenACWY control vaccine. Trial participants were enrolled by age into subgroups of 18-55, 56-69 and 70-plus years, and about 150, 27 and 61 TCR-sequenced participants, respectively, were included in these subgroups.

The sample's time point label is to be understood as: about 28 days (+/-7) after the second vaccine dose. AZD1222 recipients given second doses at about 4 weeks or at about 12 weeks were pooled, since spike-specific TCR depth and breadth were not found to differ between the two schedules. Vaccinee samples were obtained from the UK trials COV001 and COV002, which included a single-blind randomized controlled phase 2/3 trial of AZD1222 (ChAdOx1 nCoV-19) in healthy adults. For TCRbeta chain sequencing, PBMC samples were collected from trial participants at day 0 and at day 28 after the second dose. The CDR3 regions of human TCRbeta chains were analyzed by immunosequencing. The paper's processing steps were these. TCRs in the repertoires were matched against a reference library of SARS-CoV-2-specific TCRs that had been generated with the MIRA antigen-specificity platform. Breadth meant the fraction of unique TCRs that were SARS-CoV-2-associated, whereas depth meant the fraction of total T cells that were SARS-CoV-2-associated. Each spike-specific TCR was assigned to its reactive spike region and to a CD4 or CD8 class using the MIRA data. Log10-transformed breadth and depth values were compared by one-way ANOVA with Sidak's multiple comparisons tests. TCRdb obtained this table from immuneACCESS and retained in-frame rearrangements with V and J assigned. These tables miss some clones; where compared with another copy, unresolved V genes account for less than half of the shortfall, and the remainder is unexplained. V, J and clone size derive from that table, while D and trimming were established from the DNA sequence. The sample records about 120,000 clones, about 85% of which are singletons. The ten biggest clones cover approximately 2.6% of the sample.

On this clone itself: The antigen it binds to is not known. No qualities accompany the bases; no much larger clone lies one base away.

Broad study findings and their caveats: The whole spike protein was spanned by vaccine-associated CD4 TCRs, and dominant responses were seen in regions 160-218 and 743-854. Conclusions about previously exposed vaccinees are limited, since just a handful of AZD1222 recipients were seropositive for SARS-CoV-2 at baseline. Most participants were white British and females outnumbered males, and the authors suggested that clonal diversity may have been underestimated. Reportedly, close to half of the unique spike-specific TCRs recognized epitopes lying outside the regions that are mutated in the B.1.351 and B.1.1.7 variants. The 56-69-year group was small, and its depth increase did not reach significance, likely because of low power. After two AZD1222 doses, spike-specific TCR breadth and depth were significantly higher than at day 0 and than in MenACWY recipients. Because no samples from the day 14 peak response were available, repertoires could be characterized only after the peak T cell response.

This TCR came from an adult who received the AZD1222 COVID-19 vaccine. The material was peripheral blood, obtained 28 days after the second AZD1222 dose.

The CDR3 reads CATTGQGITEAFF. The nucleotide sequence reads as follows: TGTGCCACCACGGGACAGGGGATCACTGAAGCTTTCTTT. The chain employs TRBV6-5 and TRBJ1-1, with 10 bases in between that match TRBD1. The V end gives up 10 bases and the J end 4 bases, leaving 6 bases in the junction not matched to a gene. The germline V gene encodes CDR1 MNHEY and CDR2 SVGAGI. Including the terminal cysteine and phenylalanine, the CDR3 comprises 13 residues. Only CDR3 DNA remains: 39 bases, in frame from the first base.